This T cell receptor beta chain was recorded in a study of cytomegalovirus exposure and HLA in healthy donors. The PCR was carried out with 60 Vbeta primers and 13 Jbeta primers. TCRdb's table, derived via immunoSEQ multiplex PCR, lists solely in-frame clones and lacks some. The repertoire includes approximately 120,000 clones, 80% to 85% of them detected once, and roughly 2% sits in the top ten. Input material: PBMCs. The TCR originated in a woman aged 25 to 45 in good health and CMV-seronegative.

The CDR3 DNA follows: TGTGCCAGCAGCTTGGTGGGACAGGTTTTTGAAGCTTTCTTT. It codes for CASSLVGQVFEAFF. The chain joins TRBV5-6 to TRBJ1-1; 8 bases match TRBD1. CDR3 length: 14 residues. CDR1 and CDR2 from the germline V gene are SGHDT and YYEEEE. Losses at the gene ends were 0 bases for V and 7 bases for J; bases not matched to a gene: 5.